One T cell receptor beta chain is described in this entry. This clonotype was observed at least ten times. Its antigen is still unknown. Nothing much larger sits one base from this clone, and base qualities are not available. This entry belongs to a study of blood T cells in healthy people across ages (dated by TCRdb to about 2015). Concerning the study at large: In model experiments, template switching captured about one uniquely barcoded TCR beta cDNA molecule for every two T cells. The study measured age-related changes in TCR beta repertoire diversity using deep sequencing normalized with unique cDNA molecular identifiers. The donors were divided into four age groups: young (average approximately 17 years), middle-aged (approximately 42), aged (roughly 66) and long-lived (about 79). Two additional independent replicas of 1 million unique cDNA reads from the same blood draw were analyzed for two donors (one aged 18 to 30 and one aged 80 or older). Points the paper makes about the study in general: A strong correlation was found between observed TCR beta diversity and the percentage of naive T cells measured by flow cytometry. As age increased, observed TCR beta diversity per million T cells dropped in a roughly linear way, and a significant reduction was already evident by age about 40. Estimates of total diversity from one million sequenced T cells were regarded as lower bounds and underestimates. The CMV infection status of donors was not known, potentially confounding age-related changes in expanded clonotypes. Conclusive comparison of naive and antigen-experienced compartments was prevented by the profiling of bulk unsorted PBMCs. The long-lived group showed more naive CD4+ T cells, fewer expanded clones and increased TCR diversity than the aged group, suggesting age selection.

V drops 5 bases and J drops 3 bases, leaving 17 bases in between. Its CDR3 holds 15 amino acids, cysteine through phenylalanine. Of the read, only the CDR3 DNA is kept; its 45 bases are in frame from base 1. From the germline V gene (reference sequence), CDR1 is DFQATT and CDR2 is SNEGSKA. Libraries came from 5' RACE. Sequencing instrument: Illumina HiSeq 2500. A second PCR of roughly 7 to 12 cycles was run with a J-beta primer mix and a sample-barcoded 5' primer. Each TCR beta cDNA molecule received a unique molecular identifier from a template-switch 5' adaptor carrying 12 random nucleotides. At least 3 million CDR3-containing paired-end reads were obtained from each sample. First-strand cDNA synthesis was performed from all RNA using the Mint cDNA synthesis kit, with priming by a TRBC-specific oligonucleotide. After uracil-DNA glycosylase treatment, a first 18-cycle PCR used universal primers M1SS and BC2_uni_R on all cDNA. The authors' pipeline ran thus. For normalization, 1 million high-quality reads were randomly selected from each sample, with every read carrying a distinct molecular identifier. Instead of being binned into consensus sequences, reads with shared molecular identifiers were discarded. MiTCR, set to a Q25 quality threshold and the strictest error-elimination algorithm, was used for CDR3 identification, clonotype clustering and error correction. A nonparametric unseen species model with Euler transformation was used to estimate a lower bound on total TCR beta diversity. TCRdb took the public reads, trimmed them with fastp at Q25, ran MiXCR for clone calling and kept in-frame beta chains. Rows are combined by CDR3 protein, so each entry shows the most common genes and DNA. Clone size and V and J calls follow TCRdb, not the original study. The sample yields more than 750,000 distinct CDR3 sequences; about 28% were counted once. Together, the top ten hold about a tenth of the sample.

The 35 to 40 donors, aged roughly 6 to 90 years, were systemically healthy Caucasian individuals from Russia. About 9.8 milliliters of peripheral blood were drawn from each donor into EDTA-treated Vacutainer tubes. Ficoll-Paque density-gradient centrifugation was used to isolate PBMCs, with at least 6 million per sample. Total RNA was extracted from PBMCs with Trizol reagent, with at least 6 micrograms obtained per sample. For every donor, flow cytometry on a PBMC aliquot measured the percentage of naive CD45RAhigh/CD27high T cells. The same sample was also used in a study of T cells of mothers and their children. Drawing on the second study: Donors were nine systemically healthy Caucasian individuals: three mothers and their six children. cDNA synthesis consumed the entire amount of extracted RNA, loaded at approximately 1.5 ug RNA in each 15 ul reaction. In the second PCR, the M1S primer introduced both the sample barcodes and 2-4 random nucleotides. Each mother yielded over 9.5 million TCR beta CDR3 reads and each child about 3 million reads. Thymic selection similarly shapes TCR recombination output in related and unrelated pairs, with minor effect from inherited differences. Related mother-child pairs always showed normalized repertoire overlap that was slightly higher than in unrelated mother-child pairs, though the difference was never significant. No persistent microchimeric T cell clones were detected, at a sensitivity of approximately 90 clones per million clonotypes. To look for features that set related mother-child pairs apart from unrelated individuals, the researchers ran deep NGS to compare the TCR beta repertoires of mothers and children. On average, the children were roughly 10 +/- 4 years old, while the mothers were around 42 +/- 4 years old. Libraries were sequenced on Illumina HiSeq 2000 with 100+100 nt paired-end reads after adapter ligation with NEBNext reagents. Mother and child libraries were prepared a month apart and sequenced in separate runs to prevent cross-contamination. Between about 500,000 and 2,300,000 distinct TCR beta clonotypes were identified per donor. Naive TCR beta clonotypes were estimated from low-frequency clonotypes matched to each donor's FACS-determined naive share, without sorting.

The origin of this receptor is a woman aged 35 to 49 in good health. Sequences were obtained from blood. Recombination linked TRBV20-1 to TRBJ2-1; the D gene is perhaps TRBD1 or TRBD2, as each covers 6 bases. The DNA is TGCAGTGCTCGCCTCACCGGGGGCGACTACAATGAGCAGTTCTTC. The translation is CSARLTGGDYNEQFF.